The next 22 T cell receptor beta chains were all read from a single sample in a study of control samples from healthy donors and cancer patients. TCRdb's copy holds only in-frame clones and misses some; the assay was immunoSEQ multiplex PCR. The table shows tens of thousands of clones, with over 75% occurring only once. Sequencing was performed on blood. Receptor source: a woman aged 18 to 35 in good health.

V usage is TRBV27 and J usage is TRBJ2-7; D may be TRBD1 or TRBD2 (6 bases each). CDR1 and CDR2 from the germline V gene are MNHEY and SMNVEV (reference sequence). CDR3 length: 14 residues. The V end lost 6 bases, the J end lost 5 bases, and 17 bases lay between the germline ends. The CDR3 DNA reads as TGTGCCAGCAGCTATCGGGGGCCCTACCACGAGCAGTACTTC. This encodes CASSYRGPYHEQYF.

The V and J genes are TRBV7-3 and TRBJ2-3; D is perhaps TRBD1 (6 bases). Trimming cost V 4 bases and J 6 bases, with 8 bases left between them. Per the germline V gene, CDR1 is SGHTA and CDR2 is FQGTGA. There are 12 residues in the CDR3. CDR3 sequence: CASSWGQDTQYF. CDR3 bases: TGTGCCAGCAGCTGGGGGCAGGATACGCAGTATTTT. Using reference TRBV7-3 and TRBJ2-3 for the parts outside the CDR3, the full variable domain is GAGVSQTPSNKVTEKGKYVELRCDPISGHTALYWYRQSLGQGPEFLIYFQGTGAADDSGLPNDRFFAVRPEGSVSTLKIQRTERGDSAVYLCASSWGQDTQYFGPGTRLTVL.

The chain is built from TRBV19 and TRBJ1-6, with D possibly being TRBD1 (6 bases). Trimming shortened V by 4 bases and J by 1 base, and 14 bases separated the two germline ends. The CDR3 has 17 residues. CDR1 LNHDA and CDR2 SQIVND come from the germline V gene (reference sequence). CDR3 region: CASSNPGDASYNSPLHF. In nucleotides, the CDR3 is TGTGCCAGTAGTAACCCAGGGGACGCTTCCTATAATTCACCCCTCCACTTT.

J is TRBJ2-3 and V is TRBV7-3; 7 nucleotides line up with TRBD2. Germline V lookup: CDR1 SGHTA, CDR2 FQGTGA. This CDR3 spans 14 amino acids. V lost 5 bases, J lost 6 bases, and 8 bases stayed unmatched. The CDR3 region has the DNA TGTGCCAGCAGCGGGGCGAGCGGGGATGATACGCAGTATTTT. This sequence encodes CASSGASGDDTQYF.

The chain combines TRBV12-1 with TRBJ1-5. TRBV12-1 is a pseudogene. The CDR3 contains 16 residues. The CDR3 DNA sequence: TGTGCCAGCAGCCCCAAAGGTCGGGGTCAAAATCAGCCCCAGCATTTT. This gives the protein CASSPKGRGQNQPQHF.

The J gene is TRBJ1-2, the V gene TRBV4-2; no reliable D call. Trimming removed 0 bases from V and 2 bases from J, with 16 bases in between. This CDR3 comprises 17 residues. Germline CDR1 LGHNA, CDR2 YNFKEQ. CDR3 sequence reads: CASSQDSSRSLNYGYTF. CDR3 sequence (DNA): TGTGCCAGCAGCCAAGATAGTTCCAGGTCCCTAAACTATGGCTACACCTTC.

The gene calls are TRBV3-1 (or the pseudogene TRBV3-2) and TRBJ2-2; D might be TRBD1 (5 bases). CDR1 and CDR2 (germline): LGHDT, YNNKEL (reference sequence). The CDR3 length is 13 residues. Between the trimmed V and J ends, which lost 4 bases and 4 bases, there was a span of 7 bases. The CDR3 is CASSRTSTGELFF. CDR3 sequence (DNA): TGTGCCAGCAGCCGGACATCCACCGGGGAGCTGTTTTTT.

The J gene is TRBJ1-1, the V gene TRBV6-5; perhaps TRBD1 as D (6 bases). This CDR3 has 15 residues. Germline V gives CDR1 MNHEY, CDR2 SVGAGI. The V gene lost 6 bases and the J gene lost 3 bases, with 17 bases spanning the gap. The CDR3 spells CASSSGLGTHTEAFF. CDR3 bases: TGTGCCAGCAGCTCCGGCTTAGGGACACACACTGAAGCTTTCTTT.

The chain carries TRBV25-1 and TRBJ2-2; TRBD2 is a possible D gene (5 bases). CDR3 size: 12 residues. The V end was cut by 7 bases, the J end by 5 bases, with 8 bases between. The germline V gene has CDR1 MGHDK and CDR2 SYGVNS. The CDR3 protein is CASTEGTGELFF. DNA of the CDR3: TGTGCCAGCACTGAGGGTACCGGGGAGCTGTTTTTT.

This chain connects TRBV29-1 to TRBJ2-7; a possible D gene is TRBD1 (6 bases). This CDR3 region has 14 residues. Between the trimmed V and J ends, which lost 6 bases and 6 bases, there was a span of 21 bases. Per the germline V gene, CDR1 is SQVTM and CDR2 is ANQGSEA. The CDR3: CSVAKDPGVPEQYF. In nucleotides, the CDR3 is TGCAGCGTAGCGAAAGACCCAGGGGTTCCCGAGCAGTACTTC.

V is TRBV5-3 and J is TRBJ2-2, with D uncertain. TRBV5-3 is annotated as an ORF whose role is uncertain. Between the trimmed V and J ends, which lost 0 bases and 5 bases, there was a span of 5 bases. The CDR3 length is 13 residues. CDR3 bases: TGTGCCAGAAGCTTGGGATCGACCGGGGAGCTGTTTTTT. Residues: CARSLGSTGELFF.

CDR3 sequence (DNA): TGTGCCAGCAGTCGGGTACGGAACACTGAAGCTTTCTTT. Its protein is CASSRVRNTEAFF. The J gene is TRBJ1-1, the V gene TRBV6-5, with no clear D. The CDR3 is 13 residues long. V shed 5 bases and J shed 1 base, with 8 bases lying between them. Germline values: CDR1 MNHEY, CDR2 SVGAGI.

The V call is TRBV7-2, the J call TRBJ1-2; perhaps TRBD1 as D (5 bases). The germline V gene encodes CDR1 SGHTA and CDR2 FQGNSA. This CDR3 comprises 14 residues. Between the trimmed V and J ends, which lost 5 bases and 3 bases, there was a span of 13 bases. DNA of the CDR3: TGTGCCAGCAGCCAACCGGGGGGGTACTATGGCTACACCTTC. Translating it yields CASSQPGGYYGYTF.

This rearrangement joins TRBV6-2 or TRBV6-3 to TRBJ1-2; 8 positions agree with TRBD1. The germline V gene encodes CDR1 MNHEY and CDR2 SVGEGT. Trimming took 3 bases from V and 6 from J; bases not matched to a gene: 12. This CDR3 comprises 16 residues. CDR3 sequence reads: CASSYLARTGKDGYTF. Here the CDR3 DNA reads TGTGCCAGCAGTTATCTCGCACGGACAGGGAAGGATGGCTACACCTTC.

The rearrangement joins TRBV5-4 to TRBJ2-1; 9 bases match TRBD1. V lost 3 bases to trimming and J lost 5 bases; unmatched junction nucleotides: 3. Germline CDR1 reads SGHNT; CDR2 reads YYREEE (reference sequence). The CDR3 is made up of 14 amino acids. CDR3 loop: CASSWDRADNEQFF. CDR3 sequence (DNA): TGTGCCAGCAGCTGGGACAGGGCGGACAATGAGCAGTTCTTC. The complete variable domain, with remaining parts taken from reference TRBV5-4 and TRBJ2-1, reads ETGVTQSPTHLIKTRGQQVTLRCSSQSGHNTVSWYQQALGQGPQFIFQYYREEENGRGNFPPRFSGLQFPNYSSELNVNALELDDSALYLCASSWDRADNEQFFGPGTRLTVL.

Remarks on this clone: Germline and junction disagree at one end, which may indicate a read error. The V and J genes are TRBV11-2 and TRBJ2-7; 8 bases map to TRBD1. Germline values: CDR1 SGHAT, CDR2 FQNNGV. The CDR3 extends over 12 amino acids. The DNA for the CDR3 is TGTGCCAGCAGCTATGATCGGGACAGGCCTTCTTTC. Its translation: CASSYDRDRPSF.

The chain has TRBV27 and TRBJ1-1; 12 nucleotides agree with TRBD1. Germline CDR1 is MNHEY and CDR2 is SMNVEV (reference sequence). V dropped 11 bases and J dropped 0; count of bases not matched to a gene: 7. This CDR3 region has 15 residues. The CDR3 protein is CACAGTGGMNTEAFF. In nucleotides, the CDR3 is TGTGCCTGCGCCGGGACAGGGGGCATGAACACTGAAGCTTTCTTT.

CDR3 amino acids: CASSLVGGEGYGYTF. As DNA, the CDR3 is TGTGCCAGCAGCTTAGTGGGAGGGGAGGGCTATGGCTACACCTTC. The rearrangement joins TRBV7-2 to TRBJ1-2; D is possibly TRBD1 (5 bases). Germline assignment: CDR1 SGHTA and CDR2 FQGNSA. The ends were cut back, 1 base at V and 4 bases at J, with 13 bases in the middle. CDR3 size: 15 residues.

This sequence joins TRBV6-5 and TRBJ1-3, with a tentative D call TRBD1 (6 bases). The CDR3 spans 15 residues. Germline lookup yields CDR1 MNHEY and CDR2 SVGAGI. Trimming shortened V by 6 bases and J by 0 bases, and 12 bases separated the two germline ends. Here the CDR3 DNA reads TGTGCCAGCAGCCAGGACAGCCACTCTGGAAACACCATATATTTT. Translating gives CASSQDSHSGNTIYF.

V usage is TRBV27 and J usage is TRBJ1-2; D possibly corresponds to TRBD1 (5 bases). Trimming removed 2 bases from V and 6 bases from J, with 16 bases in between. This CDR3 has 15 residues. Germline CDR1 MNHEY, CDR2 SMNVEV (reference sequence). CDR3 bases: TGTGCCAGCAGTTTAAAGTACGGGGGAGTGGATGGCTACACCTTC. It is translated as CASSLKYGGVDGYTF.

The chain has TRBV20-1 and TRBJ2-5; D is unclear. The CDR3 is made up of 10 amino acids. V lost 2 bases to trimming and J lost 5 bases, with 3 bases between them. Germline V gene data show CDR1 as DFQATT and CDR2 as SNEGSKA (reference sequence). The CDR3 loop reads CSARLETQYF. In DNA, the CDR3 is TGCAGTGCTAGACTGGAGACCCAGTACTTC.

This chain uses TRBV9 with TRBJ1-3; perhaps TRBD1 as D (5 bases). This CDR3 region has 14 residues. V was clipped by 4 bases and J by 2 bases, with 10 bases between them. Germline V CDR1 and CDR2: SGDLS, YYNGEE. CDR3 bases: TGTGCCAGCAGCCCCGGGGGGACTGGAAACACCATATATTTT. It yields the protein CASSPGGTGNTIYF.